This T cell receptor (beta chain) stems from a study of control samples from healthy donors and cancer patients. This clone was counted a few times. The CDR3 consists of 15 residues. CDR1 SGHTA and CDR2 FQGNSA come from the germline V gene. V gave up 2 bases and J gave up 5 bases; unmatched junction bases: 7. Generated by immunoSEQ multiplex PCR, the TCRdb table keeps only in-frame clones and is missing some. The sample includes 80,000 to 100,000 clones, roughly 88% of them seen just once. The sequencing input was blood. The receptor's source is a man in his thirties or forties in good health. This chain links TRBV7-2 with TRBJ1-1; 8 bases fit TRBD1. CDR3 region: CASSLSGGRGTEAFF. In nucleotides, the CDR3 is TGTGCCAGCAGCTTATCAGGGGGCAGGGGGACTGAAGCTTTCTTT.